The 17 T cell receptor delta chains in this list originate from one sample, sequenced in a study of Vδ1+ human thymocytes. Antigens of these TCRs are unknown. Study-wide results and caveats: Highly polyclonal TRG and TRD repertoires with Gaussian CDR3 length distributions appeared in thymus.

Sequences come from RNA converted to cDNA by reverse transcription. CDR3 amplicons came from multiplex PCR with pooled V-gene forward and constant-region reverse primers. TCRdb fed the multiplex PCR reads to CATT. Of around 56,000 delta-chain clones in the sample, roughly 15% were seen once. The sequencing input was Vdelta1+ gamma-delta thymocytes from the thymus. Subset meaning: FACS-sorted CD3+ TCRalphabeta- TCRVdelta1+ TCRVdelta2- thymocytes. Source of these receptors: a girl under three years old who had congenital heart surgery.

This clone has a handful of counts. J is TRDJ1 and V is TRDV1, with TRDD3 matching over 13 bases. CDR1 is TSWWSYY, CDR2 QGS, per germline. This CDR3 is 22 amino acids long. Germline trimming cut 2 bases from V and 9 bases from J; bases unmatched to any gene: 27. CDR3: CALGEMYQLYWGIRIRSGELIF. CDR3 nucleotide sequence: TGTGCTCTTGGGGAAATGTACCAGCTCTACTGGGGGATACGCATAAGGAGTGGAGAACTCATCTTT.

The J gene is TRDJ1, the V gene TRDV1, with a possible D match to TRDD3 (5 bases). The CDR3 length is 15 residues. V lost 5 bases to trimming and J lost 0 bases, with 13 bases between them. Germline assignment: CDR1 TSWWSYY and CDR2 QGS. The CDR3 DNA sequence: TGTGCTCTTGGGCCCCCCCACTGGTACACCGATAAACTCATCTTT. Protein sequence: CALGPPHWYTDKLIF.

The chain is built from TRDV1 and TRDJ1, with D uncertain. There are 15 residues in the CDR3. Between the trimmed V and J ends, which lost 2 bases and 0 bases, there was a span of 10 bases. From germline, CDR1 is TSWWSYY and CDR2 QGS. The CDR3 bases are TGTGCTCTTGGGGAATTTGGCGTGTACACCGATAAACTCATCTTT. Its translation: CALGEFGVYTDKLIF.

As regards this clone: The sample has other DNA sequences that encode this CDR3 too. The chain recombines TRDV2 with TRDJ1; TRDD3 agrees at 9 bases. Germline CDR1 and CDR2: GEAIGNYY and EKD. Trimming cost V 0 bases and J 11 bases; bases outside gene matches: 15. This CDR3 is 16 amino acids long. In nucleotides, the CDR3 is TGTGCCTGTGACACCTTCTGTACCGGGGGATACTTTGGGCTCATCTTT. Protein sequence: CACDTFCTGGYFGLIF.

The genes are TRDV2 and TRDJ1; the match to TRDD3 covers 13 bases. Trimming cost V 6 bases and J 0 bases; bases outside gene matches: 6. CDR3 length: 16 amino acids. The germline V gene encodes CDR1 GEAIGNYY and CDR2 EKD. The CDR3, as DNA: TGTGCCTGTCCCTTACTGGGGGATACGTACACCGATAAACTCATCTTT. Its protein is CACPLLGDTYTDKLIF.

This clone showed up just a few times. The chain is built from TRDV1 and TRDJ1; 9 nucleotides match TRDD2. Losses at the gene ends were 5 bases for V and 0 bases for J; bases not matched to a gene: 19. The CDR3 sequence is 20 residues long. Germline assignment: CDR1 TSWWSYY and CDR2 QGS. The CDR3 is CALGRGLPTVLGTYTDKLIF. The CDR3 DNA is TGTGCTCTTGGGAGGGGCCTTCCTACCGTACTGGGGACCTACACCGATAAACTCATCTTT.

This sequence joins TRDV1 and TRDJ1; 12 bases match TRDD3. Germline V gene lookup returns CDR1 TSWWSYY and CDR2 QGS. This CDR3 is built from 21 residues. V shed 0 bases, J shed 1 base, and the junction held 15 bases outside the gene matches. CDR3 nucleotide sequence: TGTGCTCTTGGGGAACTTACCCTTCCCTGGGGGATACGTATTGCCACCGATAAACTCATCTTT. It translates to CALGELTLPWGIRIATDKLIF.

This clone was counted only a few times. The rearrangement joins TRDV1 to TRDJ1; the match to TRDD3 covers 9 bases. Germline lookup yields CDR1 TSWWSYY and CDR2 QGS. Unmatched junction bases numbered 14, after V lost 3 bases and J lost 0 bases. This CDR3 spans 19 amino acids. CDR3 sequence: CALGEVPNNWGTYTDKLIF. The CDR3 DNA follows: TGTGCTCTTGGGGAGGTTCCCAACAACTGGGGGACCTACACCGATAAACTCATCTTT.

This clone was seen a few times. At one of its ends the junction is not consistent with the germline gene, which may arise from a read error. V is TRDV1 and J is TRDJ1, with TRDD3 matching 7 bases. CDR3 length: 14 amino acids. Germline V gives CDR1 TSWWSYY, CDR2 QGS. The CDR3 sequence: CALGEGGFTDKLIF. CDR3 coding DNA: TGTGCCCTTGGGGAAGGGGGATTCACCGATAAACTCATCTTT.

A few counts support this clone. The chain recombines TRDV1 with TRDJ1; D is perhaps TRDD2 (7 bases). CDR1 and CDR2 (germline): TSWWSYY, QGS. The CDR3 extends over 23 amino acids. The V and J ends lost 4 bases and 2 bases respectively, with 38 bases between them. In nucleotides, the CDR3 is TGTGCTCTTGGGGCATTACATAAGGTCTTCCTAGTGAGGGATATGCCCCTAACCGATAAACTCATCTTT. Translation: CALGALHKVFLVRDMPLTDKLIF.

This clone was seen a handful of times. This chain joins TRDV1 and TRDJ1; D perhaps matches TRDD3 (5 bases). Trimming removed 2 bases from V and 7 bases from J, with 17 bases in between. The CDR3 totals 15 residues. Germline V lookup: CDR1 TSWWSYY, CDR2 QGS. CDR3 in DNA: TGTGCTCTTGGGGAAACGAGGATAATGGGTCCTAAACTCATCTTT. Residues: CALGETRIMGPKLIF.

Only a few counts were recorded for this clone. The chain employs TRDV1 and TRDJ1, with 12 bases lining up with TRDD3. Germline assignment: CDR1 TSWWSYY and CDR2 QGS. The CDR3 runs to 24 residues. The junction had 24 bases not matched to a gene; V was cut back by 0 bases and J by 1 base. CDR3 region: CALGELGGPLASGLGDTGTDKLIF. The DNA of the CDR3 is TGTGCTCTTGGGGAACTAGGTGGTCCCCTCGCTTCCGGGCTGGGGGATACGGGCACCGATAAACTCATCTTT.

The chain combines TRDV1 with TRDJ1; TRDD3 might be the D (6 bases). The germline gives CDR1 TSWWSYY, CDR2 QGS. This CDR3 region has 21 residues. Trimming pared 3 bases from V and 0 bases from J, leaving 29 bases between. CDR3 DNA sequence: TGTGCTCTTGGGGACGGTTCCCATTCTGGGGCTGAAAGGGGGTACACCGATAAACTCATCTTT. Its protein is CALGDGSHSGAERGYTDKLIF.

This clone occurred a few times. The chain joins TRDV1 to TRDJ1, with D uncertain. V was clipped by 2 bases and J by 0 bases, with 25 bases between them. Germline values: CDR1 TSWWSYY, CDR2 QGS. The CDR3 contains 20 residues. CDR3 in amino acids: CALGEYAVATSISYTDKLIF. The CDR3 DNA follows: TGTGCTCTTGGGGAATATGCTGTGGCCACGAGTATCTCGTACACCGATAAACTCATCTTT.

The rearrangement uses TRDV1 and TRDJ1, with 9 bases that match TRDD3. Per germline, CDR1 TSWWSYY and CDR2 QGS. CDR3 length: 18 residues. V lost 2 bases, J lost 4 bases, and 14 bases stayed unmatched. CDR3 DNA: TGTGCTCTTGGGGAAAGGGACTTAGCTGGGGGATCAGTCGATAAACTCATCTTT. Translating it yields CALGERDLAGGSVDKLIF.

The J gene is TRDJ1, the V gene TRDV2; D perhaps matches TRDD3 (6 bases). Trimming left V 9 bases short and J 0 bases short, with 22 bases between. The CDR3 contains 16 residues. Germline loops: CDR1 GEAIGNYY, CDR2 EKD. The CDR3 here is CAIPRGTLEYTDKLIF. CDR3 sequence (DNA): TGTGCCATACCCAGGGGGACACTCGAGTACACCGATAAACTCATCTTT.

This clone was found a few times. The gene calls are TRDV1 and TRDJ1, with 7 positions matching TRDD2. The V and J ends lost 3 bases and 0 bases, in that order; junction bases with no gene match: 16. The CDR3 loop spans 19 amino acids. CDR1 TSWWSYY and CDR2 QGS come from the germline V gene. This CDR3 reads CALGEHSYYGVLYTDKLIF. CDR3 in DNA: TGTGCTCTTGGGGAGCATTCCTACTACGGGGTTTTGTACACCGATAAACTCATCTTT.